This is a list of T cell receptor beta chains from one sample in a study of blood T cell repertoires in COVID-19. Profiled with immunoSEQ multiplex PCR; TCRdb holds only in-frame clones, not every one. The data show about 250,000 clones, with around nine tenths seen just once and around 1.5% held by the top ten. Source material: peripheral blood. These receptors were obtained from a woman aged 55-70 years who had recovered from COVID-19. The CDR3 runs from the conserved cysteine through the conserved F or W.

>TRBV3-1/TRBV3-2|14|TRBJ1-1
CASSQDLADTEAFF
>TRBV7-9|13|TRBJ2-7
CASRGTESYEQYF
>TRBV2|15|TRBJ2-5
CASSEGRTVQETQYF
>TRBV5-5|18|TRBJ2-1
CASSLRLAGTQGGVEQFF
>TRBV9|15|TRBJ2-7
CASSVDGRPGGEQYF
>TRBV27|17|TRBJ1-1
CASSFRPPLEVNTEAFF
>TRBV6-1|12|TRBJ2-7
CASSEAGREQYF
>TRBV9|15|TRBJ2-7
CASSSRDYTSYEQYF
>TRBV7-9|14|TRBJ1-6
CASSLPGSDSPLHF
>TRBV5-1|14|TRBJ2-7
CASSGGQGAYEQYF
>TRBV28|12|TRBJ2-4
CASSLFLNIQYF
>TRBV6-5|14|TRBJ2-7
CASSHRDRLYEQYF
>TRBV11-1|16|TRBJ2-2
CASRTGLAGFTGELFF
>TRBV6-5|15|TRBJ2-6
CASSYANPGANVLTF
>TRBV3-1/TRBV3-2|16|TRBJ1-3
CASSQGGQGLENTIYF
>TRBV7-2|15|TRBJ1-3
CASSLGHDYLNTIYF
>TRBV9|15|TRBJ1-5
CASSAGDSAMQPQHF
>TRBV28|13|TRBJ2-7
CASSLTGPYEQYF
>TRBV15|16|TRBJ2-1
CATSRGEGQAYNEQFF
>TRBV27|16|TRBJ1-2
CASSLVGGGSNYGYTF
>TRBV3-1/TRBV3-2|15|TRBJ2-7
CATPGIAGPEGEQYF
>TRBV7-2|14|TRBJ1-6
CASSLAGGGSPLHF
>TRBV14|16|TRBJ2-1
CASSQDLGEAYNEQFF
>TRBV2|13|TRBJ1-6
CASYRDSVQPLHF
>TRBV5-6|18|TRBJ1-6
CASSLRWAYRDSYSPLHF
>TRBV7-2|17|TRBJ2-1
CASSFRTSGGRTNEQFF
>TRBV10-3|15|TRBJ1-1
CAISVQASQNTEAFF
>TRBV28|13|TRBJ1-4
CASSLGQVQKLFF
>TRBV28|10|TRBJ2-7
CASQAHEQYF
>TRBV7-2|17|TRBJ2-2
CASSLVSGRGATGELFF
>TRBV2|12|TRBJ2-3
CASSLSTDTQYF
>TRBV7-2|16|TRBJ1-6
CASSLGAGAYNSPLHF
>TRBV11-2|13|TRBJ2-5
CASSPPGGHPQYF
>TRBV9|15|TRBJ1-1
CASSPWTDSNTEAFF
>TRBV11-2|16|TRBJ2-2
CASSSRQGANTGELFF
>TRBV29-1|15|TRBJ2-7
CSVEDSERPYYEQYF
>TRBV5-1|16|TRBJ1-6
CASSLPGSQQGSPLHF
>TRBV21-1|15|TRBJ1-2
CASSKSSGGSYGYTF
>TRBV4-1|18|TRBJ2-2
CASSQDLGRGMNTGELFF
>TRBV6-1|15|TRBJ1-4
CASSERGRGNEKLFF
>TRBV6-5|12|TRBJ2-7
CASSTTVTEQYF
>TRBV7-7|15|TRBJ2-2
CANPRQRANTGELFF
>TRBV4-1|14|TRBJ1-1
CASSQDRGANEAFF
>TRBV11-3|15|TRBJ2-5
CASSLGGSGEETQYF
>TRBV18|12|TRBJ1-5
CASSPPGGPQHF
>TRBV12-5|14|TRBJ2-7
CASARGDSSYEQYF
>TRBV28|18|TRBJ2-5
CASSPASQGAAAQETQYF
>TRBV25-1|11|TRBJ2-7
CASSESSEQYF
>TRBV18|15|TRBJ2-1
CASSPFRDTGNEQFF
>TRBV20-1|13|TRBJ1-1
CSASGAIYTEAFF
>TRBV3-1/TRBV3-2|15|TRBJ2-2
CASSPGTPNTGELFF
>TRBV9|15|TRBJ2-7
CASSLEGTSGVEQYF
>TRBV28|16|TRBJ2-3
CASSPLAGGNTDTQYF
>TRBV2|16|TRBJ2-7
CASSELAGAVAYEQYF
>TRBV11-2|16|TRBJ2-7
CASSFGPGTGTYEQYF
>TRBV3-1/TRBV3-2|12|TRBJ2-5
CASSRLQETQYF
>TRBV6-6|12|TRBJ1-1
CASRDTLGEAFF
>TRBV4-1|16|TRBJ2-4
CASSQGQGLAKNIQYF
>TRBV12-5|14|TRBJ1-1
CASGLGQLNTEAFF
>TRBV2|15|TRBJ1-1
CASRLDRGHDTEAFF